The T cell receptor (beta chain) described here comes from a study of T cells in Graves' hyperthyroidism and ophthalmopathy. Study-level findings and limits: Ophthalmopathy prediction by the model preceded onset by a median 6.5 months. Appearing also in blood were most of the thyroid clonotypes expanded above 0.001. By a 13 V-J model, ophthalmopathy was set apart from stable hyperthyroidism.

Extraction of PBMCs used roughly 9.6 ml of fresh peripheral blood. RNA transcripts gave rise to amplified TCR beta CDR3 regions. When the TCR CDR3 underwent first-round RT-PCR, the HTBI primer set was used. TCRdb processed the multiplex PCR reads anew with MiXCR; each CDR3 protein has one entry. This table has about 640,000 distinct CDR3 sequences, approximately 15% appearing once. In this sample, this clonotype turned up many times. Its antigen is not known. This CDR3 region has 17 residues. The junction had 2 bases not matched to a gene; V was cut back by 4 bases and J by 0 bases. CDR1 SGHTA and CDR2 FQGTGA come from the germline V gene.

This clonotype originated in a woman between 50 and 59 years old with Graves' ophthalmopathy. V is TRBV7-3 and J is TRBJ2-1; 14 bases fit TRBD2. Sequencing was performed on blood. Here the CDR3 reads CASSSGTSGSSYNEQFF. DNA for the CDR3: TGTGCCAGCAGCTCCGGGACTAGCGGGAGCTCCTACAATGAGCAGTTCTTC. The full variable domain, its missing parts supplied by reference TRBV7-3 and TRBJ2-1, is GAGVSQTPSNKVTEKGKYVELRCDPISGHTALYWYRQSLGQGPEFLIYFQGTGAADDSGLPNDRFFAVRPEGSVSTLKIQRTERGDSAVYLCASSSGTSGSSYNEQFFGPGTRLTVL.